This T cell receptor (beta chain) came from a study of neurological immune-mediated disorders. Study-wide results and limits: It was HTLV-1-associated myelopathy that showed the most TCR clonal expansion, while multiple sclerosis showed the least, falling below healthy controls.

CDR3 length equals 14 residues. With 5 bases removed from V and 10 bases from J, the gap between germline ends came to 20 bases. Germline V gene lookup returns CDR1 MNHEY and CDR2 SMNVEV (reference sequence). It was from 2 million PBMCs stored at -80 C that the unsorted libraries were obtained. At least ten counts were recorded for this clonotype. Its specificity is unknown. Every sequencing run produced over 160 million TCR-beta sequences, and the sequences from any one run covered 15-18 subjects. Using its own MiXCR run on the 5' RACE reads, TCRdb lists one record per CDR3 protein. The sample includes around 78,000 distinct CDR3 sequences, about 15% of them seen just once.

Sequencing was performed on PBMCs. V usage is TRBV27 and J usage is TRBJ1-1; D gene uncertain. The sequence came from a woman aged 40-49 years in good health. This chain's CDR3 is CASSGGGLDFGAFF. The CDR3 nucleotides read TGTGCCAGCAGTGGTGGAGGGTTGGATTTTGGAGCTTTCTTT.